This T cell receptor (beta chain) came from a study of T cell responses to AZD1222 COVID-19 vaccine. Some clones are missing from TCRdb's copy, which holds only in-frame ones; the method was immunoSEQ multiplex PCR. The data contain some 140,000 clones, roughly 90% of them seen just once; the ten biggest clones take up about 3%. This sample comprised peripheral blood, obtained on day 0 of AZD1222 vaccination. This TCR came from an adult in good health.

In DNA form, the CDR3 reads TGTGCCAGCGGTAGGAGTTCCACCGGGGAGCTGTTTTTT. This encodes CASGRSSTGELFF. The chain combines TRBV7-3 with TRBJ2-2; D is unclear. Per germline, CDR1 SGHTA and CDR2 FQGTGA. Trimming left V 8 bases short and J 4 bases short, with 11 bases between. This CDR3 spans 13 amino acids.